This TCR beta chain was identified during a study of shared clonotypes between healthy human individuals. Study-wide results and caveats: Some clonotypes were shared by all four sorted-subset donors, while others were not shared. The non-shared ones had lower generation probabilities than the shared ones. Limited genetic and exposure-history diversity came from having few donors.

Regarding this clone: Its antigen is unknown.

It was 150 to 200 ng DNA, 25,000 to 35,000 T cell genomes, that sorted-subset replicate PCRs used. The method was immunoSEQ multiplex PCR; TCRdb's version includes in-frame clones alone and lacks a portion of them. The table lists 2 million to 3 million clones, over 85% of them singletons. The sequenced sample consisted of naive CD4+ T cells from PBMCs. As for subset: CD45RA+ positively selected. The sequence came from a man aged 18 to 30 in good health. Some clones in this sample may be carry-over from other donors' samples.

The CDR3 DNA reads as TGTGCCAGCAGCGCCGAACAGGGAGACACCATATATTTT. It yields the protein CASSAEQGDTIYF. This chain links TRBV9 with TRBJ1-3; D is perhaps TRBD1 (6 bases). Deletions cut 3 bases from V and 8 bases from J, with 12 bases between. Germline loops: CDR1 SGDLS, CDR2 YYNGEE. The CDR3 covers 13 residues.